This T cell receptor (beta chain) is from a study of T cells in Graves' hyperthyroidism and ophthalmopathy. Study background: Peripheral blood was obtained at initial diagnosis, preceding any treatment.

The CDR3 covers 14 residues. Germline CDR1 reads DFQATT; CDR2 reads SNEGSKA (reference sequence). Trimming took 5 bases from V and 8 from J; bases not matched to a gene: 9. Study results and limitations: In the analysis, a 13 V-J model separated ophthalmopathy from stable hyperthyroidism.

Ten or more counts support this clonotype. What it binds is unknown. Amplification of TCR beta CDR3 regions was performed using RNA transcripts as template. The TCR CDR3 was amplified in a first-round RT-PCR using the HTBI primer set. TCRdb passed the multiplex PCR reads through MiXCR, listing each CDR3 protein once. The sample has around 600,000 distinct CDR3 sequences; 13% to 15% are singletons. This receptor was identified in a woman aged 18-30 years with Graves' ophthalmopathy. Material: blood. This sequence joins TRBV20-1 and TRBJ2-1, with 10 positions matching TRBD1. Here the CDR3 DNA reads TGCAGTGCTGGGGGAGGACAGGGGGACTATGAGCAGTTCTTC. Amino acids: CSAGGGQGDYEQFF.